This T cell receptor (beta chain) emerged from a study of beta chain features in type 1 diabetes. Whole-study results and caveats: Within patients, naive, central memory and Treg TCRB repertoires seemed more similar than within healthy donors. Type 1 diabetes patients had moderately but significantly shorter TCRB CDR3s in all four CD4+ subsets. Diminished insertions and augmented deletions at VDJ junctions characterized type 1 diabetes patients.

Sequenced material consisted of expressed TCRB transcripts (all of the isolated RNA was reverse transcribed). The repertoire was sequenced with immunoSEQ multiplex PCR; TCRdb's copy has only in-frame clones and lacks some. Of 240,000 or so clones in the sample, about 14% were seen once. On this clone: Its antigen is as yet unknown.

A single heparinised draw of roughly 110 mL on average was taken per donor. Every sorted population was more than 98% pure. Germline CDR1 reads MGHRA; CDR2 reads YSYEKL. This CDR3 comprises 15 residues. Trimming took 1 base from V and 0 from J; bases not matched to a gene: 2. The origin of this receptor is a man aged 25 to 40 with type 1 diabetes. The chain carries TRBV4-1 and TRBJ2-7; 8 bases agree with TRBD1. The specimen sequenced was naive CD4+ T cells from blood. Here the CDR3 DNA reads TGCGCCAGCAGCCAAGGGACAGGGAGCTCCTACGAGCAGTACTTC. Translation: CASSQGTGSSYEQYF.